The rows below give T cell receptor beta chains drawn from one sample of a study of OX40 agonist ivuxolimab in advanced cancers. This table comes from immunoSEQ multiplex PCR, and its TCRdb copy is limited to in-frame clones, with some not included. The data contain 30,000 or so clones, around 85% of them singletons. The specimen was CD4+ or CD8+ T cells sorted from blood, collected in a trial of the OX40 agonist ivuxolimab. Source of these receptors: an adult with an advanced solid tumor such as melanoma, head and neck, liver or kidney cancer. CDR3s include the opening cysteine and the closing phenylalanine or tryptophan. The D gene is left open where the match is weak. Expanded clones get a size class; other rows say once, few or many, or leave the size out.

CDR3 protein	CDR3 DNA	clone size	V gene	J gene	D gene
CASSLVVWDREPDGYTF	TGCGCCAGCAGCTTGGTGGTATGGGACAGGGAGCCGGACGGCTACACCTTC	.	TRBV5-1	TRBJ1-2	TRBD1
CSVPKQGSITEAFF	TGCAGCGTTCCGAAACAGGGGTCCATCACTGAAGCTTTCTTT	.	TRBV29-1	TRBJ1-1	TRBD1
CASSSRQGLSSGNTIYF	TGTGCCAGCAGCTCAAGACAGGGGTTGAGCTCTGGAAACACCATATATTTT	.	TRBV7-6	TRBJ1-3	TRBD1
CASSFGQALTYEQYF	TGTGCCAGCAGCTTTGGACAGGCCTTAACCTACGAGCAGTACTTC	.	TRBV11-2	TRBJ2-7	TRBD1
CASSPGAPGEAFF	TGTGCCAGCAGCCCTGGGGCCCCCGGGGAGGCTTTCTTT	.	TRBV25-1	TRBJ1-1	.
CASSSGHGYGYTF	TGTGCCAGCAGCTCGGGACACGGCTATGGCTACACCTTC	once	TRBV7-9	TRBJ1-2	.
CASSPRDPGLAVQETQYF	TGTGCCAGCAGCCCACGAGATCCGGGACTAGCTGTTCAAGAGACCCAGTACTTC	.	TRBV7-8	TRBJ2-5	TRBD2
CASSYRNIDQPQHF	TGTGCCAGCAGTTACCGGAACATAGATCAGCCCCAGCATTTT	.	TRBV6-5	TRBJ1-5	.
CASSKGGGYGYTF	TGTGCCAGCAGCAAAGGTGGAGGGTATGGCTACACCTTC	.	TRBV21-1	TRBJ1-2	.
CASSFRDTATNEKLFF	TGTGCCAGCAGCTTCCGAGACACTGCAACTAATGAAAAACTGTTTTTT	.	TRBV5-6	TRBJ1-4	.
CASSFRGGGQPQHF	TGTGCCAGCAGCTTCCGGGGGGGCGGTCAGCCCCAGCATTTT	medium-sized	TRBV7-8	TRBJ1-5	.
CASSPGDTQYF	TGTGCCAGCAGCCCAGGAGATACGCAGTATTTT	.	TRBV6-5	TRBJ2-3	.
CASSLVAGGRDEQFF	TGTGCCAGCAGCTTAGTAGCGGGAGGTCGTGATGAGCAGTTCTTC	.	TRBV7-9	TRBJ2-1	TRBD2
CATSRRTNTEAFF	TGTGCCACCAGCCGGCGAACTAACACTGAAGCTTTCTTT	.	TRBV15	TRBJ1-1	.
CASSSWGNPREEQFF	TGCGCCAGCAGCTCCTGGGGGAATCCGAGGGAGGAGCAGTTCTTC	.	TRBV5-1	TRBJ2-1	.
CACPERDQPQHF	TGTGCCTGCCCAGAGAGGGATCAGCCCCAGCATTTT	few	TRBV30	TRBJ1-5	.